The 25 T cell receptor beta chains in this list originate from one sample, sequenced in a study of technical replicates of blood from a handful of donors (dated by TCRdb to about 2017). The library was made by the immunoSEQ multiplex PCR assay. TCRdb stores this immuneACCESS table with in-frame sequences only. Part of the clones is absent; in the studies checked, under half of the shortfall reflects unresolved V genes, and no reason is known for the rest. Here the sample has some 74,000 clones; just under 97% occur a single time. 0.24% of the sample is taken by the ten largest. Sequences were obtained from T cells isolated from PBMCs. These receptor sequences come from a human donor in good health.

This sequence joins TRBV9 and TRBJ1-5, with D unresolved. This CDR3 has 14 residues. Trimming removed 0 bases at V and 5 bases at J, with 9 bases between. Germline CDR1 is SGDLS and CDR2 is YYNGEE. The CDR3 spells CASSVASGYQPQHF. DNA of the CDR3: TGTGCCAGCAGCGTAGCTTCGGGGTATCAGCCCCAGCATTTT.

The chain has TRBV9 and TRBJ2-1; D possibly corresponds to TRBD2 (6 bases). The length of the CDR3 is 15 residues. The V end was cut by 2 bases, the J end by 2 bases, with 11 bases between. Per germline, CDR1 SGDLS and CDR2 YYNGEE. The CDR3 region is CASSVDGSTYNEQFF. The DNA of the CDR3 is TGTGCCAGCAGCGTTGACGGGAGCACCTACAATGAGCAGTTCTTC. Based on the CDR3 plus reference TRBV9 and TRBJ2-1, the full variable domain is DSGVTQTPKHLITATGQRVTLRCSPRSGDLSVYWYQQSLDQGLQFLIQYYNGEERAKGNILERFSAQQFPDLHSELNLSSLELGDSALYFCASSVDGSTYNEQFFGPGTRLTVL.

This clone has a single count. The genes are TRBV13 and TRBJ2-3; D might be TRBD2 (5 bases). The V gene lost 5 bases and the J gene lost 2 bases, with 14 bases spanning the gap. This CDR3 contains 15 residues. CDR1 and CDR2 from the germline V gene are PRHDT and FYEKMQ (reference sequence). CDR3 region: CASSQTNRNTDTQYF. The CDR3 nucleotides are TGTGCCAGCAGCCAGACTAACCGTAACACAGATACGCAGTATTTT.

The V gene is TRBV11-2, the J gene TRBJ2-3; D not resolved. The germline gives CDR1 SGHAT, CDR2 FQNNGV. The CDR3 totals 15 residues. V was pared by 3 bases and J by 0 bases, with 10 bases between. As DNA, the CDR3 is TGTGCCAGCAGCTTTAGCAGCCCTAGCACAGATACGCAGTATTTT. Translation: CASSFSSPSTDTQYF.

CDR3 in DNA: TGTGCCAGCACCCCGGGTCAGACCTCTGGGGCCAACGTCCTGACTTTC. It encodes CASTPGQTSGANVLTF. V gene TRBV25-1 combines with J gene TRBJ2-6; D gene uncertain. CDR1 and CDR2 from the germline V gene are MGHDK and SYGVNS. The germline V and J ends were trimmed by 7 bases and 0 bases, with 13 bases remaining between them. CDR3 length equals 16 residues.

The CDR3, as DNA: TGTGCCAGCAGGATCCGCCGCCGGGGTGAGCAGTTCTTC. This translates into CASRIRRRGEQFF. This chain joins TRBV5-6 and TRBJ2-1; D possibly corresponds to TRBD2 (5 bases). The CDR3 has 13 amino acids. Trimming left V 5 bases short and J 9 bases short, with 15 bases between. Germline V gene sequence: CDR1 SGHDT, CDR2 YYEEEE.

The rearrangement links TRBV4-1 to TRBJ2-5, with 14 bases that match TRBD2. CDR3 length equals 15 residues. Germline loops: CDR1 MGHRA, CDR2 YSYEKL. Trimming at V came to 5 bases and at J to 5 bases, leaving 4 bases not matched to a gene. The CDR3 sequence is CASSDRTSGGETQYF. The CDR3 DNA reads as TGCGCCAGCAGCGACCGGACTAGCGGGGGGGAGACCCAGTACTTC.

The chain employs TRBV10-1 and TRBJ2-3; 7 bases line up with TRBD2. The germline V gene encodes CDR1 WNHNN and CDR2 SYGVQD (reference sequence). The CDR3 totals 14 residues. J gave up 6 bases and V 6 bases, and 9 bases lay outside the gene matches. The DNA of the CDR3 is TGCGCCAGCAGCCTACTGAGGCGGGAGGATACGCAGTATTTT. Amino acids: CASSLLRREDTQYF.

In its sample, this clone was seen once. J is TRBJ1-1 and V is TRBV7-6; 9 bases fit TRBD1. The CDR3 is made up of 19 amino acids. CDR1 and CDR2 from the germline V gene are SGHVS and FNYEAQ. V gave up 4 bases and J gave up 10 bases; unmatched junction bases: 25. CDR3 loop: CASSSPKEIRDREANGAFF. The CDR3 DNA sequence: TGTGCCAGCAGCTCACCTAAGGAGATTCGGGACAGGGAGGCGAATGGAGCTTTCTTT.

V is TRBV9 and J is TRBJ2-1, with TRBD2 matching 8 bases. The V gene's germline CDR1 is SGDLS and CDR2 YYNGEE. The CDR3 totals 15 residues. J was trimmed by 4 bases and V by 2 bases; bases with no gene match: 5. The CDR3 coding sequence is TGTGCCAGCAGCGTTGGCGGGGGGAATTACAATGAGCAGTTCTTC. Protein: CASSVGGGNYNEQFF.

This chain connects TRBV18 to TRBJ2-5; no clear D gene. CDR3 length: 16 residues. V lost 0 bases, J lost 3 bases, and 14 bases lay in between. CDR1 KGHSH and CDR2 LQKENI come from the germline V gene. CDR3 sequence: CASSPPLAPFEETQYF. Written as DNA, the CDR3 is TGTGCCAGCTCACCACCTTTGGCCCCTTTTGAAGAGACCCAGTACTTC.

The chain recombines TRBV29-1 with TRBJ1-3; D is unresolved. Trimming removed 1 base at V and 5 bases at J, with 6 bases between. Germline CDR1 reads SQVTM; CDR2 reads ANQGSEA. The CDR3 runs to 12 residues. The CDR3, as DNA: TGCAGCGTTGAAGTGTTCAGAAACACCATATATTTT. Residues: CSVEVFRNTIYF.

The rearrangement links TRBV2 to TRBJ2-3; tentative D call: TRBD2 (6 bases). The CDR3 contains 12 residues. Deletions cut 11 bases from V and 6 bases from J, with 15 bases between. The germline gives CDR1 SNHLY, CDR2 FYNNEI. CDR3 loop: CAGWWAGDTQYF. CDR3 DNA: TGTGCCGGATGGTGGGCGGGGGATACGCAGTATTTT.

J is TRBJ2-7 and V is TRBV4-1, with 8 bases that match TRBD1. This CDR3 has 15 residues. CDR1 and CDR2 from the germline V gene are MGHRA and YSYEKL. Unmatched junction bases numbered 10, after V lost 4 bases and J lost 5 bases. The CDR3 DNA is TGCGCCAGCAGCCGCATTGGACAGGGAAGTGACGAGCAGTACTTC. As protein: CASSRIGQGSDEQYF.

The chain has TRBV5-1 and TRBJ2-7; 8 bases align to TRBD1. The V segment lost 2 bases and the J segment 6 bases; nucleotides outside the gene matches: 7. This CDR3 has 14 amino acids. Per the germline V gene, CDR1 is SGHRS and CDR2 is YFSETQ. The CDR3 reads CASSFMTGEGEQYF. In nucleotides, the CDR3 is TGCGCCAGCAGCTTTATGACAGGGGAAGGCGAGCAGTACTTC.

CDR3 nucleotide sequence: TGTGCCAGCACCACAAACGGGGTCCATGGAGGAGGGAGCAATCAGCCCCAGCATTTT. It yields the protein CASTTNGVHGGGSNQPQHF. The chain couples TRBV21-1 to TRBJ1-5. TRBV21-1 is a recognized pseudogene. This CDR3 is built from 19 residues.

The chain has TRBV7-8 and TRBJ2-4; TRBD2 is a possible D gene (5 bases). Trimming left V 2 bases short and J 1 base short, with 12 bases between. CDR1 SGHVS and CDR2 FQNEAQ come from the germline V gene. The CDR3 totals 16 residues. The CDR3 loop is CASSLMLGVAKNIQYF. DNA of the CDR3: TGTGCCAGCAGCTTAATGCTCGGGGTTGCCAAAAACATTCAGTACTTC.

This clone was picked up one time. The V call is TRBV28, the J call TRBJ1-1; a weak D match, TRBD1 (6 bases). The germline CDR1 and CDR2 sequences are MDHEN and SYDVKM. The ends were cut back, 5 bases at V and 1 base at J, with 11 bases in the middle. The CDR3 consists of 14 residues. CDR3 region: CASSPGQRNTEAFF. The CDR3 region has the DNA TGTGCCAGCAGTCCCGGACAGCGGAACACTGAAGCTTTCTTT.

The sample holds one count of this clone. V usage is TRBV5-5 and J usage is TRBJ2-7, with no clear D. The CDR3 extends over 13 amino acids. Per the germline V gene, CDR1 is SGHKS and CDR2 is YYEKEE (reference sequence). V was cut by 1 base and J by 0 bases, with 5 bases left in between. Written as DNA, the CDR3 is TGTGCCAGCAGCTTGCGGGTCTCCTACGAGCAGTACTTC. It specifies CASSLRVSYEQYF.

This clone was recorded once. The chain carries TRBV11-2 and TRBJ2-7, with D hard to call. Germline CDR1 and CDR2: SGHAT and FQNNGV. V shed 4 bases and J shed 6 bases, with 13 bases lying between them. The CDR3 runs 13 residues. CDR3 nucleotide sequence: TGTGCCAGCAGCTCCCTACAGAAGTTCGAGCAGTACTTC. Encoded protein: CASSSLQKFEQYF.

The CDR3: CASSYSGTPYEQYF. In nucleotides, the CDR3 is TGTGCCAGCAGTTACTCAGGGACACCCTACGAGCAGTACTTC. J is TRBJ2-7 and V is TRBV6-5; tentative D call: TRBD1 (6 bases). V lost 0 bases to trimming and J lost 2 bases, with 8 bases between them. The CDR3 is 14 residues long. Per the germline V gene, CDR1 is MNHEY and CDR2 is SVGAGI.

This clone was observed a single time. The CDR3 reads CASSGAGLNNEQFF. CDR3 coding DNA: TGCGCCAGCAGTGGAGCGGGGCTTAACAATGAGCAGTTCTTC. The rearrangement links TRBV10-1 to TRBJ2-1; 7 bases are shared with TRBD2. Germline V gene sequence: CDR1 WNHNN, CDR2 SYGVQD (reference sequence). The CDR3 contains 14 residues. J was trimmed by 5 bases and V by 4 bases; bases with no gene match: 5.

This CDR3 reads CASSLDRVGSEAFF. The CDR3 DNA reads TGTGCCAGCAGCTTGGACAGGGTTGGAAGCGAAGCTTTCTTT. The chain couples TRBV11-3 to TRBJ1-1, with 8 bases that match TRBD1. V trimming: 3 bases; J trimming: 8 bases; junction bases outside the gene matches: 8. The CDR3 extends over 14 amino acids. Germline CDR1 SGHNT, CDR2 YENEEA.

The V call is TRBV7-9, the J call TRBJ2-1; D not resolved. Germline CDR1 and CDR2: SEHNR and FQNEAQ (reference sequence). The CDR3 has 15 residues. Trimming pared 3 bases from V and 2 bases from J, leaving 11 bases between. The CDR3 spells CASSFEKLAYNEQFF. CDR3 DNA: TGTGCCAGCAGCTTCGAGAAGTTGGCCTACAATGAGCAGTTCTTC.

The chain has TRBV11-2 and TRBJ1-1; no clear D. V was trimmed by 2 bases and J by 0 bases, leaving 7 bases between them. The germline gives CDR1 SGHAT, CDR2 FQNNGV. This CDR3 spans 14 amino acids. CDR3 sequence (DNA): TGTGCCAGCAGCTTAAATATAGTGAACACTGAAGCTTTCTTT. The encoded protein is CASSLNIVNTEAFF.